These T cell receptor beta chains were read from a single sample in a study of CD8 T cells in Susac syndrome. TCRdb passed the immunoSEQ multiplex PCR reads through MiXCR, listing each CDR3 protein once. This sample has about 240,000 distinct CDR3 sequences, with 90% to 96% found just once. The specimen was CD4+ T cells from PBMCs. The receptor set was obtained from a human donor with Susac syndrome. CDR3s include the opening cysteine and the closing phenylalanine or tryptophan. Fields, in order: V gene, J gene, clone size, D gene, CDR3 protein, CDR3 DNA. D genes are given only for firm matches. Expanded clones get a size class; other rows say once, few or many, or leave the size out.

V gene: TRBV11-3
J gene: TRBJ2-1
clone size: -
D gene: -
CDR3 protein: CASSSRGGFEQFF
CDR3 DNA: TGTGCCAGCAGCTCTCGTGGGGGCTTTGAGCAGTTCTTC

V gene: TRBV20-1
J gene: TRBJ1-5
clone size: -
D gene: TRBD1
CDR3 protein: CSAPRQGSQPQHF
CDR3 DNA: TGCAGTGCGCCGAGACAGGGAAGTCAGCCCCAGCATTTT

V gene: TRBV28
J gene: TRBJ2-7
clone size: -
D gene: TRBD2
CDR3 protein: CASSRAGDDSYEQYF
CDR3 DNA: TGTGCCAGCAGCCGGGCGGGGGATGACTCCTACGAGCAGTACTTC

V gene: TRBV3-1
J gene: TRBJ1-2
clone size: -
D gene: -
CDR3 protein: CASSQETGRGYGYTF
CDR3 DNA: TGTGCCAGCAGCCAAGAAACGGGCAGAGGGTATGGCTACACCTTC

V gene: TRBV24-1
J gene: TRBJ2-3
clone size: -
D gene: -
CDR3 protein: CATRDSTDTQYF
CDR3 DNA: TGTGCCACGCGGGACAGCACAGATACGCAGTATTTT

V gene: TRBV11-2
J gene: TRBJ2-3
clone size: -
D gene: -
CDR3 protein: CASSLDHLQGMGTQYF
CDR3 DNA: TGTGCCAGCAGCTTAGATCACCTGCAGGGGATGGGTACGCAGTATTTT

V gene: TRBV7-8
J gene: TRBJ2-7
clone size: -
D gene: TRBD2
CDR3 protein: CASSPMGGTSYEQYF
CDR3 DNA: TGTGCCAGCAGCCCTATGGGAGGGACGTCCTACGAGCAGTACTTC

V gene: TRBV6-5
J gene: TRBJ2-1
clone size: -
D gene: TRBD2
CDR3 protein: CASSYSGLAGTYNEQFF
CDR3 DNA: TGTGCCAGCAGTTACTCGGGCCTAGCGGGCACCTACAATGAGCAGTTCTTC

V gene: TRBV25-1
J gene: TRBJ2-7
clone size: -
D gene: TRBD2
CDR3 protein: CASRIAGGYEQYF
CDR3 DNA: TGTGCCAGCCGGATAGCGGGGGGGTACGAGCAGTACTTC

V gene: TRBV12-3/TRBV12-4
J gene: TRBJ2-3
clone size: -
D gene: -
CDR3 protein: CASSQSPPGTQYF
CDR3 DNA: TGTGCCAGCAGCCAGTCCCCCCCTGGTACGCAGTATTTT

V gene: TRBV19
J gene: TRBJ2-7
clone size: -
D gene: TRBD2
CDR3 protein: CASRLAGGPYEQYF
CDR3 DNA: TGTGCCAGTAGGCTAGCGGGAGGGCCCTACGAGCAGTACTTC

V gene: TRBV5-4
J gene: TRBJ2-1
clone size: -
D gene: -
CDR3 protein: CASSAGHRTNYNEQFF
CDR3 DNA: TGTGCCAGCAGCGCTGGCCACCGTACAAACTACAATGAGCAGTTCTTC

V gene: TRBV4-1
J gene: TRBJ2-7
clone size: -
D gene: TRBD2
CDR3 protein: CASSQAAGGGYEQYF
CDR3 DNA: TGCGCCAGCAGCCAGGCAGCGGGAGGGGGCTACGAGCAGTACTTC

V gene: TRBV10-3
J gene: TRBJ2-2
clone size: once
D gene: TRBD1
CDR3 protein: CAISGQGGELFF
CDR3 DNA: TGTGCCATCTCGGGACAGGGCGGGGAGCTGTTTTTT

V gene: TRBV2
J gene: TRBJ1-2
clone size: -
D gene: -
CDR3 protein: CASSEVAGALDGYTF
CDR3 DNA: TGTGCCAGCAGTGAAGTGGCAGGGGCCTTGGATGGCTACACCTTC

V gene: TRBV14
J gene: TRBJ2-4
clone size: -
D gene: -
CDR3 protein: CASSSRMGIQYF
CDR3 DNA: TGTGCCAGCAGCTCGAGGATGGGCATTCAGTACTTC

V gene: TRBV6-4
J gene: TRBJ1-2
clone size: -
D gene: -
CDR3 protein: CASSVKGGSYGYTF
CDR3 DNA: TGTGCCAGCAGTGTTAAGGGTGGGAGCTATGGCTACACCTTC

V gene: TRBV2
J gene: TRBJ2-5
clone size: -
D gene: -
CDR3 protein: CAGRETQYF
CDR3 DNA: TGTGCGGGGCGGGAGACCCAGTACTTC

V gene: TRBV4-1
J gene: TRBJ2-1
clone size: once
D gene: TRBD1
CDR3 protein: CASRTNRGRSYNEQFF
CDR3 DNA: TGCGCCAGCAGGACAAACAGGGGGAGATCCTACAATGAGCAGTTCTTC

V gene: TRBV12-3/TRBV12-4
J gene: TRBJ2-7
clone size: -
D gene: -
CDR3 protein: CASSTRFGYEQYF
CDR3 DNA: TGTGCCAGCAGTACTAGGTTTGGCTACGAGCAGTACTTC

V gene: TRBV5-1
J gene: TRBJ1-2
clone size: -
D gene: -
CDR3 protein: CASSRLGDPRDLDYTF
CDR3 DNA: TGCGCCAGCAGCCGTCTTGGGGACCCCCGGGATTTGGACTACACCTTC

V gene: TRBV14
J gene: TRBJ1-2
clone size: once
D gene: TRBD1
CDR3 protein: CASSQAGTGGPYYGYTF
CDR3 DNA: TGTGCCAGCAGCCAAGCCGGGACAGGCGGACCGTACTATGGCTACACCTTC

V gene: TRBV20-1
J gene: TRBJ2-7
clone size: -
D gene: -
CDR3 protein: CSARDFNREISYEQYF
CDR3 DNA: TGCAGTGCTAGAGATTTCAACAGGGAGATATCCTACGAGCAGTACTTC

V gene: TRBV7-3
J gene: TRBJ1-2
clone size: -
D gene: -
CDR3 protein: CASSLHPGSRVDYGYTF
CDR3 DNA: TGTGCCAGCAGCTTACACCCGGGGTCGAGGGTTGACTATGGCTACACCTTC

V gene: TRBV10-1
J gene: TRBJ2-1
clone size: -
D gene: -
CDR3 protein: CASSERQNEQFF
CDR3 DNA: TGCGCCAGCAGTGAGAGACAAAATGAGCAGTTCTTC

V gene: TRBV5-6
J gene: TRBJ2-4
clone size: -
D gene: -
CDR3 protein: CASSSTRPIAKNIQYF
CDR3 DNA: TGTGCCAGCAGCTCCACGAGGCCCATAGCCAAAAACATTCAGTACTTC

V gene: TRBV29-1
J gene: TRBJ2-1
clone size: once
D gene: -
CDR3 protein: CSVEAGVFSGGEQFF
CDR3 DNA: TGCAGCGTTGAAGCAGGGGTTTTCTCGGGCGGGGAGCAGTTCTTC

V gene: TRBV20-1
J gene: TRBJ1-1
clone size: -
D gene: -
CDR3 protein: CSARDLSPNTEAFF
CDR3 DNA: TGCAGTGCTAGAGATCTGTCCCCGAACACTGAAGCTTTCTTT

V gene: TRBV28
J gene: TRBJ1-2
clone size: -
D gene: TRBD1
CDR3 protein: CASSWGDRLTWGYTF
CDR3 DNA: TGTGCCAGCAGCTGGGGGGACAGGTTGACTTGGGGCTACACCTTC

V gene: TRBV6-1
J gene: TRBJ2-6
clone size: -
D gene: TRBD1
CDR3 protein: CASTGTVRSGANVLTF
CDR3 DNA: TGTGCCAGTACCGGGACAGTTCGCTCTGGGGCCAACGTCCTGACTTTC

V gene: TRBV7-9
J gene: TRBJ2-4
clone size: -
D gene: -
CDR3 protein: CASSPNDIQYF
CDR3 DNA: TGTGCCAGCAGCCCGAATGACATTCAGTACTTC

V gene: TRBV4-1
J gene: TRBJ2-5
clone size: once
D gene: TRBD1
CDR3 protein: CASSASGTGSEETQYF
CDR3 DNA: TGCGCCAGCAGCGCCTCCGGGACAGGGTCAGAAGAGACCCAGTACTTC

V gene: TRBV3-1
J gene: TRBJ2-3
clone size: -
D gene: -
CDR3 protein: CASSQDKVTQYF
CDR3 DNA: TGTGCCAGCAGCCAAGATAAGGTTACGCAGTATTTT

V gene: TRBV20-1
J gene: TRBJ2-5
clone size: once
D gene: -
CDR3 protein: CSARSLSIQETQYF
CDR3 DNA: TGCAGTGCTAGAAGTCTGAGCATTCAAGAGACCCAGTACTTC

V gene: TRBV20-1
J gene: TRBJ2-7
clone size: -
D gene: -
CDR3 protein: CSARHQGRGYEQYF
CDR3 DNA: TGCAGTGCTAGGCATCAGGGGCGCGGGTACGAGCAGTACTTC

V gene: TRBV7-9
J gene: TRBJ2-7
clone size: -
D gene: -
CDR3 protein: CASSLQNYEQYF
CDR3 DNA: TGTGCCAGCAGCTTACAGAACTACGAGCAGTACTTC

V gene: TRBV4-1
J gene: TRBJ2-5
clone size: -
D gene: -
CDR3 protein: CASSQDHGVVAGRKSWETQYF
CDR3 DNA: TGCGCCAGCAGCCAAGATCACGGAGTGGTAGCTGGGAGGAAGTCGTGGGAGACCCAGTACTTC

V gene: TRBV28
J gene: TRBJ1-1
clone size: -
D gene: TRBD1
CDR3 protein: CASGTVGTEAFF
CDR3 DNA: TGTGCCAGCGGGACAGTCGGCACTGAAGCTTTCTTT

V gene: TRBV3-1
J gene: TRBJ2-1
clone size: -
D gene: -
CDR3 protein: CASSPPAGWGSYNEQFF
CDR3 DNA: TGTGCCAGCAGCCCCCCGGCAGGGTGGGGCTCCTACAATGAGCAGTTCTTC

V gene: TRBV5-1
J gene: TRBJ1-1
clone size: -
D gene: -
CDR3 protein: CASSFGWKNTEAFF
CDR3 DNA: TGCGCCAGCAGCTTCGGATGGAAGAACACTGAAGCTTTCTTT

V gene: TRBV3-1
J gene: TRBJ1-5
clone size: once
D gene: -
CDR3 protein: CASSQDHVPQPQHF
CDR3 DNA: TGTGCCAGCAGCCAAGATCATGTCCCTCAGCCCCAGCATTTT

V gene: TRBV3-1
J gene: TRBJ2-7
clone size: -
D gene: -
CDR3 protein: CASSPAVGEQYF
CDR3 DNA: TGTGCCAGCAGCCCAGCCGTGGGGGAGCAGTACTTC

V gene: TRBV5-1
J gene: TRBJ2-7
clone size: -
D gene: TRBD2
CDR3 protein: CASSSLAGGPYEQYF
CDR3 DNA: TGCGCCAGCAGCTCCCTAGCGGGAGGACCCTACGAGCAGTACTTC

V gene: TRBV30
J gene: TRBJ1-3
clone size: -
D gene: TRBD1
CDR3 protein: CAWSAQGAPGNTIYF
CDR3 DNA: TGTGCCTGGAGTGCTCAGGGGGCGCCTGGAAACACCATATATTTT

V gene: TRBV27
J gene: TRBJ1-2
clone size: -
D gene: -
CDR3 protein: CASSKVVAGAYGYTF
CDR3 DNA: TGTGCCAGCAGTAAAGTAGTGGCAGGGGCCTATGGCTACACCTTC